A single sample is the source of the 10 T cell receptor beta chains below, sequenced in a study of early T cells in non-severe SARS-CoV-2 infection. TCRdb independently ran MiXCR on the 5' RACE reads; one entry per CDR3 protein. The table lists tens of thousands of distinct CDR3 sequences, roughly 10% of them singletons. The source material was whole blood, sampled at baseline. The receptors were gathered from an adult who was a healthcare worker with PCR-confirmed SARS-CoV-2 infection or an uninfected control (not recorded which).

This clonotype has a handful of counts. The rearrangement joins TRBV28 to TRBJ2-7; D is uncertain. This CDR3 is built from 11 residues. Trimming stripped 8 bases from V and 6 bases from J, with 11 bases between. Germline assignment: CDR1 MDHEN and CDR2 SYDVKM. CDR3 nucleotides: TGTGCCAGCGAAGGGCAGTTCGAGCAGTACTTC. It translates to CASEGQFEQYF.

This clonotype appeared a few times. The J gene is TRBJ2-2, the V gene TRBV9, with a tentative D call TRBD2 (5 bases). The CDR3 consists of 14 residues. The V gene's germline CDR1 is SGDLS and CDR2 YYNGEE. V lost 0 bases to trimming and J lost 6 bases, with 9 bases between them. The CDR3 nucleotides read TGTGCCAGCAGCGTAGCGGGAATCGCCGGGGAGCTGTTTTTT. It is translated as CASSVAGIAGELFF. Based on the CDR3 plus reference TRBV9 and TRBJ2-2, the full variable domain is DSGVTQTPKHLITATGQRVTLRCSPRSGDLSVYWYQQSLDQGLQFLIQYYNGEERAKGNILERFSAQQFPDLHSELNLSSLELGDSALYFCASSVAGIAGELFFGEGSRLTVL.

This clonotype was counted a few times. This rearrangement joins TRBV6-6 to TRBJ2-7; 8 bases line up with TRBD2. The V segment lost 7 bases and the J segment 0 bases; nucleotides outside the gene matches: 2. CDR1 and CDR2 from the germline V gene are MNHNY and SVGAGI (reference sequence). The CDR3 is 13 amino acids. CDR3 amino acids: CASKSGSSYEQYF. The CDR3, as DNA: TGTGCCAGCAAAAGCGGGAGCTCCTACGAGCAGTACTTC.

Ten or more counts support this clonotype. This chain uses TRBV20-1 with TRBJ1-1; a possible D gene is TRBD1 (5 bases). The ends were cut back, 4 bases at V and 1 base at J, with 10 bases in the middle. The CDR3 is 13 amino acids. Germline CDR1 is DFQATT and CDR2 is SNEGSKA (reference sequence). Here the CDR3 DNA reads TGCAGTGCTATGGGGCTGTCGAACACTGAAGCTTTCTTT. It specifies CSAMGLSNTEAFF.

The chain recombines TRBV25-1 with TRBJ2-5; 8 nucleotides match TRBD1. The germline gives CDR1 MGHDK, CDR2 SYGVNS. V was clipped by 7 bases and J by 5 bases; unmatched bases: 6. The CDR3 loop spans 13 amino acids. In nucleotides, the CDR3 is TGTGCCAGCACGCGACAGGGGTCCGAGACCCAGTACTTC. This gives the protein CASTRQGSETQYF. The full variable domain, rest sourced from reference TRBV25-1 and TRBJ2-5, is EADIYQTPRYLVIGTGKKITLECSQTMGHDKMYWYQQDPGMELHLIHYSYGVNSTEKGDLSSESTVSRIRTEHFPLTLESARPSHTSQYLCASTRQGSETQYFGPGTRLLVL.

The J gene is TRBJ2-2, the V gene TRBV28, with 7 positions matching TRBD2. Trimming took 5 bases from V and 5 from J; bases not matched to a gene: 5. The CDR3 spans 14 residues. Germline-derived CDR1 and CDR2 are MDHEN and SYDVKM. CDR3 region: CASSRGGRTGELFF. CDR3 DNA sequence: TGTGCCAGCAGTAGGGGAGGGAGGACCGGGGAGCTGTTTTTT.

This clonotype appeared a few times. The V call is TRBV20-1, the J call TRBJ2-7, with TRBD1 as a possible D gene (6 bases). The V gene's germline CDR1 is DFQATT and CDR2 SNEGSKA (reference sequence). This CDR3 region has 14 residues. The germline V and J ends were trimmed by 0 bases and 5 bases, with 14 bases remaining between them. The CDR3: CSAREPGEHHEQYF. DNA of the CDR3: TGCAGTGCTAGAGAACCAGGGGAACACCACGAGCAGTACTTC.

This clonotype appeared many times. The gene calls are TRBV20-1 and TRBJ2-3; D ambiguous. Germline assignment: CDR1 DFQATT and CDR2 SNEGSKA (reference sequence). The CDR3 length is 14 residues. Deletions cut 3 bases from V and 3 bases from J, with 13 bases between. The CDR3 loop reads CSASGQARTDTQYF. The CDR3 DNA is TGCAGTGCTAGTGGTCAAGCCAGAACAGATACGCAGTATTTT.

Remarks on this clonotype: A much larger clone differs by one base, so this may be a read error. The rearrangement joins TRBV5-4 to TRBJ2-1; maybe TRBD1 (5 bases). This CDR3 is built from 14 residues. The V gene's germline CDR1 is SGHNT and CDR2 YYREEE (reference sequence). CDR3 protein: CASSLGGSGKGQSF. The CDR3 DNA sequence: TGTGCCAGCAGCTTGGGAGGTTCGGGTAAGGGGCAGTCCTTC.

This chain uses TRBV12-3 or TRBV12-4 with TRBJ2-1; TRBD1 matches 7 bases. J gave up 10 bases and V 7 bases, and 13 bases lay outside the gene matches. The length of the CDR3 is 14 residues. CDR3 in amino acids: CASIDDRVSPEQFF. In DNA, the CDR3 is TGTGCCAGCATCGATGACAGGGTGAGTCCGGAGCAGTTCTTC.